Given below is one T cell receptor beta chain in context. Its antigen is undetermined. The data originate from a study of siplizumab effects on memory and regulatory T cells. General observations from the study: The study found naive T cells seemingly more diverse than memory cells and seemingly major alloresponse contributors. Alloreactive sequences whose origin lay in unstimulated CD4+ memory cells were significantly reduced by siplizumab.

The V and J ends lost 4 bases and 1 base respectively, with 23 bases between them. CDR3 length: 19 residues. TCRdb's copy holds only in-frame clones and misses some; the assay was immunoSEQ multiplex PCR. The sample comprises some 100,000 clones, under 95% of which are singletons, and 0.55% to 0.85% rests with the top ten. The V and J genes are TRBV23-1 and TRBJ1-3, with D unresolved. TRBV23-1 falls under the ORF class, with uncertain function. The sequencing input was Tregs sorted from blood. The receptor's source is a human donor in good health. Written as DNA, the CDR3 is TGCGCCAGCAGTCCAAATTTCTTTCCCCCGGAGAGGTCTGGAAACACCATATATTTT. Translated: CASSPNFFPPERSGNTIYF.